This T cell receptor (beta chain) was recorded in a study of blood T cell repertoires in COVID-19. Sequencing was performed with immunoSEQ multiplex PCR; in TCRdb, only in-frame clones are kept and a portion is missing. The profile shows some 160,000 clones, roughly 81% of them singletons. The CDR3 sequence is 12 residues long. Germline-derived CDR1 and CDR2 are MNHEY and SVGAGI. The V end lost 8 bases, the J end lost 6 bases, and 12 bases lay between the germline ends. Material: peripheral blood. The TCR sequence derives from a woman older than 75 with COVID-19, enrolled during active disease. The chain joins TRBV6-5 to TRBJ2-3, with D possibly TRBD2 on 5 matching bases. The CDR3 loop is CASSPSGDTQYF. In DNA form, the CDR3 reads TGTGCCAGCTCGCCCTCGGGGGATACGCAGTATTTT.